Given below is one T cell receptor (beta chain) in context. Its antigen remains unknown. Generation of TCR beta cDNA was performed by 5'RACE template switching incorporating UMIs. Reanalyzing the 5' RACE reads, TCRdb keeps one entry per CDR3 protein, without DNA. Reported are 350,000 to 450,000 distinct CDR3 sequences; the ten largest clones contain 4% to 6.5%. The entry originates in a study of T cells expressing NK-cell markers. Findings of the study overall: Whether expanded NKG2C-expressing T cell clones recognize HCMV is unknown. Several donors' CD3+CD56-NKG2C+ cells were dominated by the same clonotypes.

Germline CDR1 and CDR2: SGHVT and SQSDAQ. The CDR3 has 15 amino acids. This clonotype was obtained from a man aged 18-69 years in good health. The chain recombines TRBV7-4 with TRBJ2-7; no DNA is available, so the TRBD1 call from TCRdb remains unchecked. The specimen sequenced was blood T cells: a sorted CD56 or NKG2C T cell subset, CD4+ or CD8+ T cells, or bulk PBMC T cells (not recorded which). The CDR3 sequence: CASSFAGTEIYEQYF.